What follows are 22 T cell receptor beta chains derived from one specimen sequenced in a study of T cell responses to AZD1222 COVID-19 vaccine. The protocol was immunoSEQ multiplex PCR, while the TCRdb copy is restricted to in-frame clones and leaves out a portion. This table holds about 140,000 clones, roughly 89% found once. The specimen comprised peripheral blood, sampled on day 0 of AZD1222 vaccination. The receptor source for this set is an adult in good health.

V is TRBV27 and J is TRBJ2-7; TRBD1 might be the D (5 bases). CDR3 size: 15 residues. The germline V and J ends were trimmed by 2 bases and 2 bases, with 13 bases remaining between them. The germline gives CDR1 MNHEY, CDR2 SMNVEV (reference sequence). The CDR3 DNA sequence: TGTGCCAGCAGTTTAGTGAAGGGGCCGACCTACGAGCAGTACTTC. Translation gives CASSLVKGPTYEQYF.

This rearrangement joins TRBV27 to TRBJ1-1; D is unresolved. Trimming left V 4 bases short and J 3 bases short, with 12 bases between. This CDR3 region has 14 residues. The germline V gene encodes CDR1 MNHEY and CDR2 SMNVEV (reference sequence). DNA for the CDR3: TGTGCCAGCAGTTCTCATGGTATGGACACTGAAGCTTTCTTT. Its protein is CASSSHGMDTEAFF.

This rearrangement joins TRBV24-1 to TRBJ2-1; 8 bases line up with TRBD2. The CDR3 is 18 residues long. Germline V CDR1 and CDR2: KGHDR, SFDVKD. V shed 5 bases, J shed 9 bases, and the junction held 20 bases outside the gene matches. CDR3 region: CATSAFGIVAGGGTEQFF. In DNA form, the CDR3 reads TGTGCCACCAGTGCTTTTGGTATTGTGGCGGGGGGTGGGACTGAGCAGTTCTTC.

The rearrangement uses TRBV5-3 and TRBJ2-1; 7 bases match TRBD2. TRBV5-3 carries the ORF label, with uncertain function. This CDR3 spans 18 amino acids. Trimming cost V 0 bases and J 5 bases; bases outside gene matches: 14. The DNA of the CDR3 is TGTGCCAGAAGCTTGGGCCCTCCAGGGCGGGGGACTAACAATGAGCAGTTCTTC. Residues: CARSLGPPGRGTNNEQFF.

In its sample, this clone was seen once. The chain uses TRBV3-1 (or the pseudogene TRBV3-2) and TRBJ2-7; 14 nucleotides match TRBD2. CDR1 is LGHDT and CDR2 is YNNKEL in the germline V gene (reference sequence). V gave up 4 bases and J gave up 0 bases; unmatched junction bases: 17. CDR3 length equals 21 residues. The CDR3 protein is CASSLQLRTSGRSASSYEQYF. CDR3 DNA sequence: TGTGCCAGCAGCCTTCAACTCAGGACTAGCGGGAGGTCGGCTAGCTCCTACGAGCAGTACTTC.

V gene TRBV6-7 combines with J gene TRBJ2-5; perhaps TRBD2 as D (5 bases). TRBV6-7 is labeled an ORF, and its function is uncertain. Trimming took 2 bases from V and 3 from J, leaving 25 bases between them. The CDR3 spans 19 residues. CDR3 nucleotide sequence: TGTGCCAGCAGTTACCCCGTCGGTCTTTCAACGGGGTACGAAGAGACCCAGTACTTC. Translation gives CASSYPVGLSTGYEETQYF.

This chain links TRBV6-2 or TRBV6-3 with TRBJ2-1; 9 positions match TRBD2. CDR3 length: 16 residues. Germline V gene data show CDR1 as MNHEY and CDR2 as SVGEGT. The V gene end was trimmed by 0 bases and the J gene end by 3 bases; junction bases not matched to a gene: 3. The CDR3 nucleotides are TGTGCCAGCAGTTACTCGAATAGCGGGAGCTACAATGAGCAGTTCTTC. This gives the protein CASSYSNSGSYNEQFF.

This clone appeared once. J is TRBJ2-7 and V is TRBV10-2, with D perhaps TRBD1 (6 bases). The V gene's germline CDR1 is WSHSY and CDR2 SAAADI. CDR3 length equals 15 residues. Trimming removed 4 bases at V and 0 bases at J, with 13 bases between. The CDR3 sequence: CASSVYTGSSYEQYF. CDR3 in DNA: TGCGCCAGCAGTGTCTATACAGGGAGCTCCTACGAGCAGTACTTC.

The chain has TRBV6-5 and TRBJ1-1, with unresolved D. There are 13 residues in the CDR3. Germline V lookup: CDR1 MNHEY, CDR2 SVGAGI. Trimming removed 5 bases from V and 0 bases from J, with 7 bases in between. CDR3 bases: TGTGCCAGCAGTAGGAATCTGAACACTGAAGCTTTCTTT. The encoded protein is CASSRNLNTEAFF.

The V gene is TRBV5-1, the J gene TRBJ1-4; D is possibly TRBD1 (6 bases). Germline V gene data show CDR1 as SGHRS and CDR2 as YFSETQ. V gave up 3 bases and J gave up 4 bases, with 19 bases separating them. This CDR3 has 17 residues. The CDR3 loop is CASSSGHSDRFNEKLFF. The CDR3 DNA is TGCGCCAGCAGCTCGGGGCATTCTGACAGGTTTAATGAAAAACTGTTTTTT.

This clone showed up just once. The chain joins TRBV19 to TRBJ1-6; the D gene is possibly TRBD1 (5 bases). Germline-derived CDR1 and CDR2 are LNHDA and SQIVND (reference sequence). The ends were cut back, 6 bases at V and 13 bases at J, with 25 bases in the middle. The CDR3 spans 16 residues. This chain's CDR3 is CASSARGVGDTGPLHF. For the CDR3, the DNA is TGTGCCAGTAGCGCCCGGGGGGTCGGCGACACGGGGCCCCTCCACTTT.

This clone was seen just once. The V gene is TRBV7-8, the J gene TRBJ2-1; no reliable D call. Trimming removed 1 base at V and 3 bases at J, with 16 bases between. This CDR3 has 17 residues. Germline V gives CDR1 SGHVS, CDR2 FQNEAQ. CDR3 sequence (DNA): TGTGCCAGCAGCTTAGTCTTAGTGGTAGCCAGCTACAATGAGCAGTTCTTC. This codes for CASSLVLVVASYNEQFF.

V and J are TRBV19 and TRBJ1-1, with D uncertain. Germline CDR1 and CDR2: LNHDA and SQIVND (reference sequence). CDR3 length: 15 amino acids. V gave up 1 base and J gave up 1 base, with 10 bases separating them. The CDR3 nucleotides are TGTGCCAGTAGTATAGGGCTTTGGGGGAACACTGAAGCTTTCTTT. It codes for CASSIGLWGNTEAFF.

V and J are TRBV5-6 and TRBJ2-7, with 8 bases aligning to TRBD2. CDR3 length: 15 residues. The junction had 9 bases not matched to a gene; V was cut back by 5 bases and J by 2 bases. Germline V gene lookup returns CDR1 SGHDT and CDR2 YYEEEE. The CDR3 DNA is TGTGCCAGCAGTCTTCCGGGACTAGATACCTACGAGCAGTACTTC. Its protein is CASSLPGLDTYEQYF.

The chain has TRBV4-2 and TRBJ2-7; 9 bases fit TRBD1. The V gene's germline CDR1 is LGHNA and CDR2 YNFKEQ. Trimming took 4 bases from V and 5 from J; bases not matched to a gene: 9. The CDR3 has 15 residues. CDR3 residues: CASSLGQGQNHEQYF. For the CDR3, the DNA is TGTGCCAGCAGCCTTGGACAGGGGCAAAACCACGAGCAGTACTTC.

This clone was detected once. V is TRBV28 and J is TRBJ1-4, with unresolved D. The germline CDR1 and CDR2 sequences are MDHEN and SYDVKM. V was trimmed by 3 bases and J by 5 bases, leaving 7 bases between them. The CDR3 is made up of 13 amino acids. This chain's CDR3 is CASSFGPNEKLFF. CDR3 bases: TGTGCCAGCAGTTTCGGACCCAATGAAAAACTGTTTTTT.

V usage is TRBV19 and J usage is TRBJ2-7; D uncertain. The V gene's germline CDR1 is LNHDA and CDR2 SQIVND (reference sequence). V lost 3 bases and J lost 6, with 15 bases in between. The CDR3 is 14 amino acids. CDR3 protein: CASSILGPLGEQYF. In nucleotides, the CDR3 is TGTGCCAGTAGTATCCTTGGGCCCTTGGGCGAGCAGTACTTC.

The genes are TRBV28 and TRBJ2-1; 10 bases align to TRBD2. CDR3 length: 19 amino acids. Losses at the gene ends were 8 bases for V and 0 bases for J; bases not matched to a gene: 16. Germline V gene data show CDR1 as MDHEN and CDR2 as SYDVKM. The CDR3 reads CASVPGGLAGVGSYNEQFF. The DNA for the CDR3 is TGTGCCAGCGTTCCTGGGGGGCTAGCGGGAGTAGGCTCCTACAATGAGCAGTTCTTC. The full variable domain, rest sourced from reference TRBV28 and TRBJ2-1, is DVKVTQSSRYLVKRTGEKVFLECVQDMDHENMFWYRQDPGLGLRLIYFSYDVKMKEKGDIPEGYSVSREKKERFSLILESASTNQTSMYLCASVPGGLAGVGSYNEQFFGPGTRLTVL.

The chain employs TRBV6-6 and TRBJ1-2, with 7 bases identical to TRBD1. The CDR3 runs 14 residues. Losses at the gene ends were 0 bases for V and 4 bases for J; bases not matched to a gene: 2. CDR1 is MNHNY, CDR2 SVGAGI, per germline (reference sequence). CDR3 bases: TGTGCCAGCAGTTACTCCGACAGGGTCTATGGCTACACCTTC. Amino acid sequence: CASSYSDRVYGYTF.

V and J are TRBV27 and TRBJ2-7; D possibly corresponds to TRBD1 (6 bases). Trimming removed 6 bases at V and 2 bases at J, with 11 bases between. This CDR3 region has 13 residues. Germline V gene data show CDR1 as MNHEY and CDR2 as SMNVEV (reference sequence). The CDR3 spells CASSRQETYEQYF. The DNA of the CDR3 is TGTGCCAGCAGCCGACAGGAAACCTACGAGCAGTACTTC.

This clone has more than one count but fewer than ten. This rearrangement joins TRBV18 to TRBJ2-5; TRBD1 aligns across 8 bases. Germline values: CDR1 KGHSH, CDR2 LQKENI. Germline trimming cut 4 bases from V and 2 bases from J; bases unmatched to any gene: 12. This CDR3 region has 17 residues. In nucleotides, the CDR3 is TGTGCCAGCTCACGGGCACGGGTAACAGGGGGACAAGAGACCCAGTACTTC. Amino acid sequence: CASSRARVTGGQETQYF.

CDR3 DNA sequence: TGTGCCAGCAGTTCCGTTGGGGGCAGCTACACCTTC. This codes for CASSSVGGSYTF. This chain connects TRBV28 to TRBJ1-2; tentatively, D is TRBD1 (6 bases). This CDR3 is built from 12 residues. The germline V gene encodes CDR1 MDHEN and CDR2 SYDVKM. Trimming shortened V by 4 bases and J by 9 bases, and 12 bases separated the two germline ends.